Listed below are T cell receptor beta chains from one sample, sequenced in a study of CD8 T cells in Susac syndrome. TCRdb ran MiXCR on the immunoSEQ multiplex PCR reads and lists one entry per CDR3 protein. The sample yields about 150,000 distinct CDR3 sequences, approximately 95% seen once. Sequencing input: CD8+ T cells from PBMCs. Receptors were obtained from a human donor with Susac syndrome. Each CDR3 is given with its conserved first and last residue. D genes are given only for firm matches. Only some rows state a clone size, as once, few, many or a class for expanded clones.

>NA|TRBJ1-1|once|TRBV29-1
TGCAGCGTCATGGCCGGGGGCGGGCGGACTGAAGCTTTCTTT
CSVMAGGGRTEAFF
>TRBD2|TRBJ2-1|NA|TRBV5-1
TGCGCCAGCAGGAATTTACTAGCGGGAGTGTACAATGAGCAGTTCTTC
CASRNLLAGVYNEQFF
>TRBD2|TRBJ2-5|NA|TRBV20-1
TGCAGTGCTGGAAAGGCAGGGGTAGCGGGACGAGAGACCCAGTACTTC
CSAGKAGVAGRETQYF
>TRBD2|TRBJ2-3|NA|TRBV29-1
TGCAGCGATAGCGGGGCTAACACCGATACGCAGTATTTT
CSDSGANTDTQYF
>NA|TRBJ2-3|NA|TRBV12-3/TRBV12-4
TGTGCCAGCAGTTCGGACTTAGGTACAGATACGCAGTATTTT
CASSSDLGTDTQYF
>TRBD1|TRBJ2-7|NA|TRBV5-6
TGTGCCAGCAGCTTGGCCGGACAGGGCGAGCAGTACTTC
CASSLAGQGEQYF
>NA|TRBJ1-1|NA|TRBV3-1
TGTGCCAGCAGCCAGGGGGCAGGGCTAGACACTGAAGCTTTCTTT
CASSQGAGLDTEAFF
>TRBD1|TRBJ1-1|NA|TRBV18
TGTGCCAGCTCACCTGGGACAGGGGGCGCGTTGGACACTGAAGCTTTCTTT
CASSPGTGGALDTEAFF
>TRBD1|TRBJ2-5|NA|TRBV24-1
TGTGCCACCGGGGACCTACAGGGGCTTAGCGAGACCCAGTACTTC
CATGDLQGLSETQYF
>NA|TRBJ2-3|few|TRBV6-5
TGTGCCAGCAGTTACTCCAGTCCCACAGATACGCAGTATTTT
CASSYSSPTDTQYF
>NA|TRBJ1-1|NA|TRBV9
TGTGCCAGCAGCCCGACCTTGGACAGGAACACTGAAGCTTTCTTT
CASSPTLDRNTEAFF
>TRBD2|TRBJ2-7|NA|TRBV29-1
TGCAGCGTTGAGTCCGGGGGGGGTTACGAGCAGTACTTC
CSVESGGGYEQYF
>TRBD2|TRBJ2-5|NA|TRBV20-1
TGCAGTGCTAGTAGTCTAGCGGGAGAGCAAGAGACCCAGTACTTC
CSASSLAGEQETQYF
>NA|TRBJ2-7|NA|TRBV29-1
TGCAGCGCGAGATTCGGGGACTACGAGCAGTACTTC
CSARFGDYEQYF
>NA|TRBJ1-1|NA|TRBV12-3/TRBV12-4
TGTGCCAGCAGTTTTCGGGACACGTTCTGGAACACTGAAGCTTTCTTT
CASSFRDTFWNTEAFF
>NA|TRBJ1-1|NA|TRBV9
TGTGCCAGCAGCGACCCCTCAGAAGCTTTCTTT
CASSDPSEAFF
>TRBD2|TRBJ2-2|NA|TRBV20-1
TGCAGTGCTAGAGGAAGTGCGGGAGGGGACACCGGGGAGCTGTTTTTT
CSARGSAGGDTGELFF
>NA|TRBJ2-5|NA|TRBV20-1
TGCAGTGCTAGAGATGCGGAGTCAGGGACCCAGTACTTC
CSARDAESGTQYF
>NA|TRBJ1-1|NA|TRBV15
TGTGCCACCAGCAGAGACGGAACGGGGAACACTGAAGCTTTCTTT
CATSRDGTGNTEAFF
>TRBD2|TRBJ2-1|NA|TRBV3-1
TGTGCCAGCAGCCTTCTAGCGGGGGAGGCCTACAATGAGCAGTTCTTC
CASSLLAGEAYNEQFF
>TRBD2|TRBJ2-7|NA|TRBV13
TGTGCCAGCAGCGGTAGACTAGCGGGAAGCTACGAGCAGTACTTC
CASSGRLAGSYEQYF
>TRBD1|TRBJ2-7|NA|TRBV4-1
TGCGCCAGCAGCCAGCCGGGACAGGGTATCAACGAGCAGTACTTC
CASSQPGQGINEQYF
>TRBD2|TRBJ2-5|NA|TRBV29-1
TGCAGCGTTGAGGGGGTGACTAGCGGGAGTATATCGATTCTTGAGACCCAGTACTTC
CSVEGVTSGSISILETQYF
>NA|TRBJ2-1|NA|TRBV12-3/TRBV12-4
TGTGCCAGCAGTTTAGAGTATAATGCCTACAATGAGCAGTTCTTC
CASSLEYNAYNEQFF
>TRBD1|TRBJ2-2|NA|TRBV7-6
TGTGCCAGCAGCTCCTATGAAGGGGGCGCGAACACCGGGGAGCTGTTTTTT
CASSSYEGGANTGELFF
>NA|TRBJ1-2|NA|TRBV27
TGTGCCAGCAGTCCACGGGGGGTTAACTATGGCTACACCTTC
CASSPRGVNYGYTF
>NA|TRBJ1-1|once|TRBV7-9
TGTGCCAGCAGCGACGGGGCAGAAGCTTTCTTT
CASSDGAEAFF
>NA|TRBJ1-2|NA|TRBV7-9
TGTGCCAGCAGTTCAGACAGATTCTATGGCTACACCTTC
CASSSDRFYGYTF
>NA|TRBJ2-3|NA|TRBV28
TGTGCCAGCAGTCCGCGGGTCACAGATACGCAGTATTTT
CASSPRVTDTQYF
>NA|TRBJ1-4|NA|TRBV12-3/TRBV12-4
TGTGCCAGCAGTCTCAGGGGTAGTGAAAAACTGTTTTTT
CASSLRGSEKLFF
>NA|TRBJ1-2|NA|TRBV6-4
TGTGCCATCAGAACCCTGAGCCCTGGCTACACCTTC
CAIRTLSPGYTF
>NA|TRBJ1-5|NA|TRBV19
TGTGCCAGTAGTATGACTGTTAATCAGCCCCAGCATTTT
CASSMTVNQPQHF
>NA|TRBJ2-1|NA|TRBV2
TGTGCCAGCAGTGCGCCGGGACTTGGCAATGAGCAGTTCTTC
CASSAPGLGNEQFF
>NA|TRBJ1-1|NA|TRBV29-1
TGCAGCGTTGACCGAGGAGGAACTGAAGCTTTCTTT
CSVDRGGTEAFF
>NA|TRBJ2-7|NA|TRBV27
TGTGCCAGCAGTTTATCCCCGCTCTACGAGCAGTACTTC
CASSLSPLYEQYF
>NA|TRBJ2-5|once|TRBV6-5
TGTGCCAGCACGGGAACGCACTCTGCTGAGACCCAGTACTTC
CASTGTHSAETQYF
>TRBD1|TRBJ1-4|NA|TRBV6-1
TGTGCCAGCAGTTCGACAGGGTTTGAAAAACTGTTTTTT
CASSSTGFEKLFF
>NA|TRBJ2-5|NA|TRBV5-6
TGTGCCAGCAGCTTCGTCCCCGGGGACCTCCGAGAGACCCAGTACTTC
CASSFVPGDLRETQYF
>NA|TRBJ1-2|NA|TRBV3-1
TGTGCCAGCAGCCAAGATCCGGCCTCCTATGGCTACACCTTC
CASSQDPASYGYTF
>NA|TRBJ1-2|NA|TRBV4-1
TGCGCCAGCAGCCAAGACAGGGGACTAGGCTTGGGCTACACCTTC
CASSQDRGLGLGYTF
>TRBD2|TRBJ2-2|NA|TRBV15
TGTGCCACCAGCAGTTCTAGCGGGAGGGCTTTTCCCGGGGAGCTGTTTTTT
CATSSSSGRAFPGELFF
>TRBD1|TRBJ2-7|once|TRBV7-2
TGTGCCAGCAGCCCGGGGACAGTCCTTGCCTACGAGCAGTACTTC
CASSPGTVLAYEQYF
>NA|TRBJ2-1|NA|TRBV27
TGTGCCAGCAGTCCTAGCGCCAGTTTCAATGAGCAGTTCTTC
CASSPSASFNEQFF
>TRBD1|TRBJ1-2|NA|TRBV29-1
TGCAGCGTCTCCGGGACAGACAACTATGGCTACACCTTC
CSVSGTDNYGYTF
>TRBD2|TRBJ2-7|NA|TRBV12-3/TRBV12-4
TGTGCCAGCAGTTTAGGGACTAGCGGGACCGAGCAGTACTTC
CASSLGTSGTEQYF
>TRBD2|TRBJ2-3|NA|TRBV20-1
TGCAGTGCTAGAGACATAAGCGGGAGTTTTGATACGCAGTATTTT
CSARDISGSFDTQYF
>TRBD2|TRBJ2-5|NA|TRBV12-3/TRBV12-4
TGTGCCAGCAGCCCGACTAGCGGGAGCTCATCGTTGGGACAAGAGACCCAGTACTTC
CASSPTSGSSSLGQETQYF
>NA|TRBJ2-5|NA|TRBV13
TGTGCCAGCAGCTTGGGACGAAGCTTAGAGACCCAGTACTTC
CASSLGRSLETQYF
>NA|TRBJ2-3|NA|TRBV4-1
TGCGCCAGCAGCCAAGTCTTTGACGGAGATACGCAGTATTTT
CASSQVFDGDTQYF
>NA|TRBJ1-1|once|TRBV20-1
TGCAGTGCTAGAGAGGCAGGGTACGCTTTCTTT
CSAREAGYAFF
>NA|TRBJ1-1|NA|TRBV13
TGTGCCAGCAGCGCGAATGGGTTCACTGAAGCTTTCTTT
CASSANGFTEAFF